This T cell receptor beta chain is drawn from a study of blood T cells in healthy people across ages (dated by TCRdb to between 2014 and 2017). With regard to the full study: In model experiments, template switching captured roughly one uniquely barcoded TCR beta cDNA molecule for every two T cells. Donors were grouped into four age groups: young (average 16 years), middle-aged (over 35), aged (62) and long-lived (less than 85). Age-related changes in TCR beta repertoire diversity were measured in the study by deep sequencing normalized with unique cDNA molecular identifiers. Two additional independent replicas of 1 million unique cDNA reads from the same blood draw were analyzed for two donors (one aged 18 to 30 and one aged 80 or older). To avoid experimental bias, donors of different ages were spread randomly across the sequencing lanes. Broad study findings and their caveats: Because donor CMV infection status was unknown, age-related changes in expanded clonotypes were potentially confounded. Because profiling used bulk unsorted PBMCs, naive and antigen-experienced compartments could not be compared conclusively. Estimates of total diversity from one million sequenced T cells were regarded as lower bounds and underestimates. Compared with the aged group, the long-lived group had more naive CD4+ T cells, fewer expanded clones and increased TCR diversity, suggesting age selection. There was a strong correlation between observed TCR beta diversity and the percentage of naive T cells measured by flow cytometry. As age increased, observed TCR beta diversity per million T cells dropped in a roughly linear way, and a significant reduction was already evident by age 40.

Library prep was done by 5' RACE. Data came from an Illumina HiSeq 2500. The second PCR ran for about 6 to 11 cycles and used a J-beta primer mix along with a sample-barcoded 5' primer. A template-switch 5' adaptor carrying 12 random nucleotides introduced a unique molecular identifier onto each TCR beta cDNA molecule. Each sample yielded at least 3 million CDR3-containing paired-end reads. All of the RNA was converted into first-strand cDNA using the Mint cDNA synthesis kit, with a TRBC-specific oligonucleotide serving as the primer. All cDNA was treated with uracil-DNA glycosylase and then went through a first 18-cycle PCR with the universal primers M1SS and BC2_uni_R. The source study handled its data this way. For normalization, 1 million high-quality reads were randomly selected from each sample, with every read carrying a distinct molecular identifier. Reads sharing molecular identifiers were discarded rather than binned into consensus sequences. MiTCR, with a Q25 quality threshold and the strictest error-elimination algorithm, was used for CDR3 identification, clonotype clustering and error correction. Lower-bound total TCR beta diversity was estimated with a nonparametric unseen species model using Euler transformation. TCRdb reran the public reads through fastp at Q25 and MiXCR, keeping productive beta chains. A single entry per CDR3 protein holds the most common genes and DNA from its merged rows. TCRdb assigned the V and J calls; the authors' analysis was not used. Here the sample has 1.5 million or so distinct CDR3 sequences; approximately 42% occur a single time. 7.9% of the sample is held by the ten biggest clonotypes.

In regard to this clonotype: The antigen this receptor binds is unknown. Base-call qualities are not available, and no considerably larger clone is one nucleotide away.

Systemically healthy Caucasian individuals from Russia, 39 in total and aged about 6 to 95 years, were included as donors. Approximately 10 milliliters of peripheral blood were collected from each donor into EDTA-treated Vacutainer tubes. PBMCs were isolated by Ficoll-Paque density-gradient centrifugation, with at least 6 million obtained per sample. Total RNA was extracted from PBMCs with Trizol reagent, with at least 6 micrograms obtained per sample. Naive CD45RAhigh/CD27high T cell percentages were measured by flow cytometry on a PBMC aliquot from every donor. The CDR3 runs 18 residues from the cysteine to the phenylalanine. Only CDR3 DNA is held: 54 bases, read in frame from base 1. Relative to germline, V is missing 0 bases and J is missing 6 bases, with 12 bases of the junction outside any gene match. Reading the germline V gene (reference sequence) gives CDR1 DFQATT and CDR2 SNEGSKA.

Sequencing was done on a sample of blood. In this chain, TRBV20-1 is recombined with TRBJ2-3, with 13 bases aligning to TRBD2. The clonotype comes from a woman aged 18-35 years in good health. In nucleotides, the sequence is TGCAGTGCTAGAGATCCCCTAGGACTAGCGGGAGTCCTGGATACGCAGTATTTT. It translates to CSARDPLGLAGVLDTQYF.